The rows below give T cell receptor beta chains drawn from one sample of a study of CD4 T cells in relation to SARS-CoV-2 and coronaviruses. Sequenced by immunoSEQ multiplex PCR; TCRdb stores in-frame clones only, minus some. The sample consists of approximately 64,000 clones, about 95% of them appearing once. The sample comprised naive CD4+ T cells from PBMCs. The receptors were sampled from a human donor in good health. The CDR3 runs from the conserved cysteine through the conserved F or W. The D gene is left open where the match is weak. Not every row has a clone size; where given, it reads once, few, many or a size class.

v_call	d_call	clone_size	j_call	cdr3_aa	cdr3_nt
TRBV3-1/TRBV3-2	TRBD1	-	TRBJ2-7	CASSQRAGTGSHEQYF	TGTGCCAGCAGCCAGAGAGCTGGGACAGGGTCCCACGAGCAGTACTTC
TRBV3-1/TRBV3-2	TRBD1	-	TRBJ2-7	CASRTQGGYEQYF	TGTGCCAGCAGAACACAGGGGGGCTACGAGCAGTACTTC
TRBV12-3/TRBV12-4	-	once	TRBJ2-7	CASSFAARNEQYF	TGTGCCAGCAGTTTTGCAGCTCGCAACGAGCAGTACTTC
TRBV24-1	-	once	TRBJ2-7	CATADGGERGQYF	TGTGCCACCGCTGATGGGGGAGAGAGGGGGCAGTACTTC
TRBV30	-	-	TRBJ1-6	CAWSVGWTAGNSPLHF	TGTGCCTGGAGTGTAGGTTGGACCGCTGGAAATTCACCCCTCCACTTT
TRBV5-1	TRBD2	-	TRBJ2-2	CASSYSGTTNTGELFF	TGCGCCAGCAGTTATAGCGGGACAACGAACACCGGGGAGCTGTTTTTT
TRBV1	-	-	TRBJ2-3	CTSTLMYRGRADTQYF	TGCACCAGCACCCTAATGTATCGGGGAAGGGCAGATACGCAGTATTTT
TRBV10-3	TRBD2	-	TRBJ2-3	CAISAGGLPGADTQYF	TGTGCCATCAGTGCGGGAGGGTTGCCGGGCGCAGATACGCAGTATTTT
TRBV28	-	-	TRBJ1-5	CASGPEHQPQHF	TGTGCCAGCGGGCCCGAACATCAGCCCCAGCATTTT
TRBV5-1	-	-	TRBJ1-3	CASSEQPAGTSGNTIYF	TGCGCCAGCAGCGAACAGCCCGCGGGGACCTCTGGAAACACCATATATTTT
TRBV21-1	-	-	TRBJ1-4	CASSKGKDRDKKLFF	TGTGCCAGCAGCAAAGGGAAGGACAGGGACAAAAAACTGTTTTTT
TRBV5-4	-	-	TRBJ2-7	CASSSQARGGGEQYF	TGTGCCAGCAGCTCGCAAGCGCGAGGGGGAGGGGAGCAGTACTTC
TRBV7-3	-	-	TRBJ1-3	CASSLTRPGSGNTIYF	TGTGCCAGCAGCTTAACCCGACCTGGCTCTGGAAACACCATATATTTT
TRBV24-1	-	-	TRBJ1-2	CATSDGTRGGYTF	TGTGCCACCAGTGATGGGACGCGCGGAGGCTACACCTTC
TRBV18	TRBD2	-	TRBJ2-1	CASSEDSGRPPYNEQFF	TGTGCCAGCTCAGAAGACAGCGGGAGACCGCCTTACAATGAGCAGTTCTTC
TRBV7-9	TRBD2	-	TRBJ2-3	CASSLGGRAGDTQYF	TGTGCCAGCAGCTTAGGCGGGAGGGCCGGAGATACGCAGTATTTT
TRBV5-1	TRBD2	-	TRBJ2-1	CASSLLAGGSSSYNEQFF	TGCGCCAGCAGCTTGCTAGCGGGAGGGTCGAGCTCCTACAATGAGCAGTTCTTC
TRBV5-1	-	-	TRBJ2-7	CASSWDRSYEQYF	TGCGCCAGCAGTTGGGACCGATCCTACGAGCAGTACTTC
TRBV6-5	TRBD2	-	TRBJ2-3	CATETRGGVADTQYF	TGTGCCACCGAGACCCGGGGGGGGGTTGCAGATACGCAGTATTTT
TRBV12-5	-	-	TRBJ2-5	CASGLGRSETQYF	TGTGCTAGTGGTTTGGGTAGGAGTGAGACCCAGTACTTC
TRBV5-1	TRBD2	-	TRBJ2-3	CASSSGLVQYF	TGCGCCAGCAGCTCAGGACTAGTTCAGTATTTT
TRBV10-3	-	-	TRBJ2-3	CAISEATTDTQYF	TGTGCCATCAGTGAGGCGACCACAGATACGCAGTATTTT
TRBV11-2	TRBD2	-	TRBJ2-7	CATRLAGNEQYF	TGTGCCACCCGACTAGCGGGAAACGAGCAGTACTTC